This T cell receptor beta chain was obtained from a study of radiotherapy plus CTLA-4 blockade in lung cancer. The CDR3 totals 14 residues. The germline V gene has CDR1 MNHEY and CDR2 SMNVEV (reference sequence). Trimming cost V 6 bases and J 3 bases, with 12 bases left between them. The data were produced by immunoSEQ multiplex PCR, yet TCRdb's version contains in-frame clones alone and is incomplete. Of some 110,000 clones in the sample, roughly 80% are singletons; the top ten hold 4% to 6%. The source of this sequence is a human donor with non-small cell lung cancer who had a partial response to radiotherapy plus ipilimumab. Sequencing was performed on peripheral blood, taken from a patient treated with radiotherapy plus ipilimumab. V usage is TRBV27 and J usage is TRBJ2-1; tentatively, D is TRBD2 (6 bases). CDR3 bases: TGTGCCAGCAGCCCATCGGGAGTCTACAATGAGCAGTTCTTC. It codes for CASSPSGVYNEQFF.